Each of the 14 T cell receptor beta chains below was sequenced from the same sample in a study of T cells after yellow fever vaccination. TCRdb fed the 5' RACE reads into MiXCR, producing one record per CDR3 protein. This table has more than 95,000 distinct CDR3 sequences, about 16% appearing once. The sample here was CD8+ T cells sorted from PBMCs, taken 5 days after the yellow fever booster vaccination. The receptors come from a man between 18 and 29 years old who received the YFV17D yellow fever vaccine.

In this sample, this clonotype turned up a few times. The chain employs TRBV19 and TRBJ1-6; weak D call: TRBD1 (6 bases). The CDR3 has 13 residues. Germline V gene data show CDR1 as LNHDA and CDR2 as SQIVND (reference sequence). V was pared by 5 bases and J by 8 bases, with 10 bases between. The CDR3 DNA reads TGTGCCAGTAGTCCCACAGGGCATTCACCCCTCCACTTT. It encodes CASSPTGHSPLHF.

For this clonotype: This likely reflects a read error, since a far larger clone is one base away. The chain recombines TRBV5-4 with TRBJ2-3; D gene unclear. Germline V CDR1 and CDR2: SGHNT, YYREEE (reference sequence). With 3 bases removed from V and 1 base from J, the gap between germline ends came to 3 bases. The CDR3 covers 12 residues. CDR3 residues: CASSWGTDTQYF. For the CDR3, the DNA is TGTGCCAGCAGCTGGGGCACAGATACGCAGTATTTT. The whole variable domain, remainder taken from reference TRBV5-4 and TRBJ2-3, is ETGVTQSPTHLIKTRGQQVTLRCSSQSGHNTVSWYQQALGQGPQFIFQYYREEENGRGNFPPRFSGLQFPNYSSELNVNALELDDSALYLCASSWGTDTQYFGPGTRLTVL.

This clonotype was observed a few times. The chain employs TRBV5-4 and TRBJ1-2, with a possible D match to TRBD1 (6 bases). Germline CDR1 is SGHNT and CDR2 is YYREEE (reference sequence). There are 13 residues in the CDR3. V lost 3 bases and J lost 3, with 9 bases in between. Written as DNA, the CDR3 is TGTGCCAGCAGCTATAACAGGGACTATGGCTACACCTTC. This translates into CASSYNRDYGYTF.

The CDR3 coding sequence is TGTGCCAGCAGCCATGGGGGCTCCCCAAACACTGAAGCTTTCTTT. Its translation: CASSHGGSPNTEAFF. The chain employs TRBV7-6 and TRBJ1-1; the D gene is possibly TRBD1 (6 bases). Per germline, CDR1 SGHVS and CDR2 FNYEAQ. Trimming pared 5 bases from V and 2 bases from J, leaving 15 bases between. The CDR3 totals 15 residues.

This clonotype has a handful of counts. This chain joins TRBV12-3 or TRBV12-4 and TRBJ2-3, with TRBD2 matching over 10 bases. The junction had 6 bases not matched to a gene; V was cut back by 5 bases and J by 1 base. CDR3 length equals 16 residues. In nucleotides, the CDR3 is TGTGCCAGCAGTCCCCTAGCGGGGGCAGGCACAGATACGCAGTATTTT. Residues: CASSPLAGAGTDTQYF.

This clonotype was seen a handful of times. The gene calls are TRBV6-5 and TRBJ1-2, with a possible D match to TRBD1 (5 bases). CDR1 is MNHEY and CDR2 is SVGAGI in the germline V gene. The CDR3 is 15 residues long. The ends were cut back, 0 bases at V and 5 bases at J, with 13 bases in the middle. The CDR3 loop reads CASSYSIRGAYGYTF. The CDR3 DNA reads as TGTGCCAGCAGTTACTCGATTCGCGGGGCTTATGGCTACACCTTC.

DNA for the CDR3: TGCAGCGCTGAGTGGACACCTAGCTCTGGGGCCAACGTCCTGACTTTC. Translated, it gives CSAEWTPSSGANVLTF. This rearrangement joins TRBV29-1 to TRBJ2-6; a weak D match, TRBD1 (5 bases). The length of the CDR3 is 16 residues. CDR1 is SQVTM, CDR2 ANQGSEA, per germline. Trimming took 7 bases from V and 0 from J, leaving 16 bases between them.

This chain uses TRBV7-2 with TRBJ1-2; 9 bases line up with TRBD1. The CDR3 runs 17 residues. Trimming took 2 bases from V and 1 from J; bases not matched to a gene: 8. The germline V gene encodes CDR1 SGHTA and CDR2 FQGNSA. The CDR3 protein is CASSLLLGTGLNYGYTF. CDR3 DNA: TGTGCCAGCAGCTTACTCTTGGGGACAGGGCTTAACTATGGCTACACCTTC.

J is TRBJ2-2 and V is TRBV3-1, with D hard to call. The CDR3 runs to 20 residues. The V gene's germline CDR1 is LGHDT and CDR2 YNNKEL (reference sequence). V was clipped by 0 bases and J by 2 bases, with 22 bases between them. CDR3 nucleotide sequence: TGTGCCAGCAGCCAAGATAGCCCTTATTGGTTAGGACCTAACACCGGGGAGCTGTTTTTT. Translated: CASSQDSPYWLGPNTGELFF. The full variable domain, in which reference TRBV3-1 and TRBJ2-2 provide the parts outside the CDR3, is DTAVSQTPKYLVTQMGNDKSIKCEQNLGHDTMYWYKQDSKKFLKIMFSYNNKELIINETVPNRFSPKSPDKAHLNLHINSLELGDSAVYFCASSQDSPYWLGPNTGELFFGEGSRLTVL.

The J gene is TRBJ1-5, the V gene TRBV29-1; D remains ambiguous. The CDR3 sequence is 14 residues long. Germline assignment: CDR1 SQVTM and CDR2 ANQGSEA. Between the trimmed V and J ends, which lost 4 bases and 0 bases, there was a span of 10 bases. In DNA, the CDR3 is TGCAGCGTTGTGGAAGGGAATAGCAATCAGCCCCAGCATTTT. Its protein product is CSVVEGNSNQPQHF.

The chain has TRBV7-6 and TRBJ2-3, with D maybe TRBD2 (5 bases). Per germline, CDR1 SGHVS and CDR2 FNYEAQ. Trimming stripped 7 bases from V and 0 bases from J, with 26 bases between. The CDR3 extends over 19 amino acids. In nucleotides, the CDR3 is TGTGCCAGCACCCCCCGAAGGACGAGACTAAATTATAGCACAGATACGCAGTATTTT. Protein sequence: CASTPRRTRLNYSTDTQYF. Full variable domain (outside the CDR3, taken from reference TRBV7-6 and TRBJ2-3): GAGVSQSPRYKVTKRGQDVALRCDPISGHVSLYWYRQALGQGPEFLTYFNYEAQQDKSGLPNDRFSAERPEGSISTLTIQRTEQRDSAMYRCASTPRRTRLNYSTDTQYFGPGTRLTVL.

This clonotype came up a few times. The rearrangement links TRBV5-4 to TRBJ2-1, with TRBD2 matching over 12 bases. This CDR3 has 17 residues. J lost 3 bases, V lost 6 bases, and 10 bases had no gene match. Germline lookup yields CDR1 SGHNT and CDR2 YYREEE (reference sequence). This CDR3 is CASNTGLAGPNYNEQFF. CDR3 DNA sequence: TGTGCCAGCAACACGGGACTAGCGGGCCCCAACTACAATGAGCAGTTCTTC.

The CDR3: CASLSLFPLTGELFF. The CDR3 DNA reads TGTGCCAGCCTCAGCTTATTTCCCCTCACCGGGGAGCTGTTTTTT. The rearrangement joins TRBV7-9 to TRBJ2-2; D gene ambiguous. The germline CDR1 and CDR2 sequences are SEHNR and FQNEAQ (reference sequence). Trimming removed 8 bases at V and 4 bases at J, with 17 bases between. The CDR3 loop spans 15 amino acids.

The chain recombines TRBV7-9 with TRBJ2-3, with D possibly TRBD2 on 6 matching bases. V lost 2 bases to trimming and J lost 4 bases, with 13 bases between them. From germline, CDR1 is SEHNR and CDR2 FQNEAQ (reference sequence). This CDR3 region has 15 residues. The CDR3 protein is CASSLLGGSADTQYF. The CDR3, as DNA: TGTGCCAGCAGCTTATTGGGGGGTTCGGCAGATACGCAGTATTTT.